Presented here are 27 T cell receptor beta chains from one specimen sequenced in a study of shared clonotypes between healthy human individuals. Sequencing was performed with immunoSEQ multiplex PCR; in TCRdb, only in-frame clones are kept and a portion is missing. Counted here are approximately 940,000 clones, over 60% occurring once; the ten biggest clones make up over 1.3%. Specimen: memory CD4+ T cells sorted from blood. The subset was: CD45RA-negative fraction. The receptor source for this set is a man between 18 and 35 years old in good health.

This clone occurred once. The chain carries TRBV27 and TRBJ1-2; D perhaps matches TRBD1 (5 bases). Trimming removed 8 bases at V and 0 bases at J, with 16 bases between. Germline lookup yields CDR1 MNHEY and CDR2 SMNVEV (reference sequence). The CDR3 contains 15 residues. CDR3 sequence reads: CASSSRRTTNYGYTF. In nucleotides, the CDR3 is TGTGCCAGCTCTTCCCGGAGGACAACTAACTATGGCTACACCTTC.

The CDR3 coding sequence is TGTGCCTGCCGGCTCCCCCCCGGGGTAGATACGCAGTATTTT. Its protein product is CACRLPPGVDTQYF. The chain couples TRBV30 to TRBJ2-3; weak D call: TRBD2 (5 bases). Germline V gene sequence: CDR1 GTSNPN, CDR2 SVGIG (reference sequence). Trimming took off 6 bases at V and 5 bases at J, with 18 bases between the two ends. This CDR3 comprises 14 residues. Together with reference TRBV30 and TRBJ2-3, the CDR3 gives the full variable domain: SQTIHQWPATLVQPVGSPLSLECTVEGTSNPNLYWYRQAAGRGLQLLFYSVGIGQISSEVPQNLSASRPQDRQFILSSKKLLLSDSGFYLCACRLPPGVDTQYFGPGTRLTVL.

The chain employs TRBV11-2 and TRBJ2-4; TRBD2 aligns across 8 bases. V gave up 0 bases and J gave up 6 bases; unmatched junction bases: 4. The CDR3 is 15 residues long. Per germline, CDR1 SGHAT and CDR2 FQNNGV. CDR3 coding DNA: TGTGCCAGCAGCTTAGAACCACTAGCGGCAAACATTCAGTACTTC. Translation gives CASSLEPLAANIQYF. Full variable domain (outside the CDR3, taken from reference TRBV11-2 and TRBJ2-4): EAGVAQSPRYKIIEKRQSVAFWCNPISGHATLYWYQQILGQGPKLLIQFQNNGVVDDSQLPKDRFSAERLKGVDSTLKIQPAKLEDSAVYLCASSLEPLAANIQYFGAGTRLSVL.

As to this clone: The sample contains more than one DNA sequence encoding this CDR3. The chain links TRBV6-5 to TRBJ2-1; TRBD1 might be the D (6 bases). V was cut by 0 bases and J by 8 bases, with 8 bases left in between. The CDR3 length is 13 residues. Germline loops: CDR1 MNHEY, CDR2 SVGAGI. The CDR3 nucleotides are TGTGCCAGCAGTTACTCGACAGGCTATGAGCAGTTCTTC. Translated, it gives CASSYSTGYEQFF.

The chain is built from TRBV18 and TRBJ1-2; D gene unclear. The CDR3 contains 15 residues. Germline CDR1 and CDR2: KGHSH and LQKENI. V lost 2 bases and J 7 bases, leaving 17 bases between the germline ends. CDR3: CASSPNIGDRGGYTF. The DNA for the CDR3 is TGTGCCAGCTCACCAAATATAGGCGACCGGGGTGGCTACACCTTC.

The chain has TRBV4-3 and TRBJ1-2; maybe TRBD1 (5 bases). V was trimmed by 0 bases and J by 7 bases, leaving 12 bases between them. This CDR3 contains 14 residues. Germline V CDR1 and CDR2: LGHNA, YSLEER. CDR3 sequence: CASSQDRGFSGYTF. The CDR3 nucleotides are TGCGCCAGCAGCCAAGATCGGGGGTTTAGTGGCTACACCTTC.

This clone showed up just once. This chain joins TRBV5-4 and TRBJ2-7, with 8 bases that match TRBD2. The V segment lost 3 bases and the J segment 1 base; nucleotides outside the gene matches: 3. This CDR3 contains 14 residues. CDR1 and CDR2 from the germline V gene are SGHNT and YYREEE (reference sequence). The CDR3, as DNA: TGTGCCAGCAGCTCCCAGCGGGAGTCCTACGAGCAGTACTTC. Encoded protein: CASSSQRESYEQYF.

CDR3 bases: TGTGCCAGCAGCCCCTCCGGGACAGGAGGCACCGGGGAGCTGTTTTTT. Amino acids: CASSPSGTGGTGELFF. The chain couples TRBV4-2 to TRBJ2-2, with 8 bases lining up with TRBD1. The CDR3 has 16 residues. The junction had 8 bases not matched to a gene; V was cut back by 4 bases and J by 4 bases. CDR1 LGHNA and CDR2 YNFKEQ come from the germline V gene.

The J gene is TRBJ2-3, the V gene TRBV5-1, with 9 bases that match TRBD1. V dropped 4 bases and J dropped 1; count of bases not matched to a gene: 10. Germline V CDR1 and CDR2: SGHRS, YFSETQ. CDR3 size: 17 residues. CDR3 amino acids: CASSPLWTGDGTDTQYF. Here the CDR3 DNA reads TGCGCCAGCAGCCCCCTCTGGACAGGGGATGGCACAGATACGCAGTATTTT.

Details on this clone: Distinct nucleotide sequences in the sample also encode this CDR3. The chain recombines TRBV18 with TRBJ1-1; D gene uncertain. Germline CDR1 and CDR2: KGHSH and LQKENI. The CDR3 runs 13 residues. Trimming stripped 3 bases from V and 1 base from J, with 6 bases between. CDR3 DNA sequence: TGTGCCAGCTCACCCGTTCCGAACACTGAAGCTTTCTTT. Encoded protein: CASSPVPNTEAFF.

The CDR3 DNA reads TGTGCAAGTCGCCCGCCCACCGGGACAGATATTGAGCGGGGCTACAATGAGCAGTTCTTC. Amino acids: CASRPPTGTDIERGYNEQFF. The rearrangement joins TRBV12-2 to TRBJ2-1. TRBV12-2 is an annotated pseudogene. The CDR3 is 20 residues long.

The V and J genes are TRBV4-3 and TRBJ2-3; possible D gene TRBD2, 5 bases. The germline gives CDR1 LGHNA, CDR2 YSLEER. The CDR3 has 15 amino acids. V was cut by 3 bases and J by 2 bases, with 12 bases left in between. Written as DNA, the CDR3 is TGCGCCAGCAGCCAGGCGGCGGGCCCCACAGATACGCAGTATTTT. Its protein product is CASSQAAGPTDTQYF.

CDR3 region: CASSSGTGGQYGYTF. The DNA of the CDR3 is TGCGCCAGCAGCTCGGGGACAGGCGGCCAATATGGCTACACCTTC. The chain employs TRBV5-1 and TRBJ1-2; 8 bases fit TRBD1. V shed 3 bases, J shed 5 bases, and the junction held 9 bases outside the gene matches. Germline-derived CDR1 and CDR2 are SGHRS and YFSETQ. The CDR3 spans 15 residues.

The CDR3 here is CASSPRASGGHTQYF. The CDR3, as DNA: TGTGCCAGCAGCCCCAGGGCTAGCGGGGGTCATACGCAGTATTTT. The V gene is TRBV27, the J gene TRBJ2-3; 10 nucleotides agree with TRBD2. After removal of 6 bases from V and 7 bases from J, the junction contained 10 bases not matched to a gene. The CDR3 is 15 amino acids. From germline, CDR1 is MNHEY and CDR2 SMNVEV (reference sequence).

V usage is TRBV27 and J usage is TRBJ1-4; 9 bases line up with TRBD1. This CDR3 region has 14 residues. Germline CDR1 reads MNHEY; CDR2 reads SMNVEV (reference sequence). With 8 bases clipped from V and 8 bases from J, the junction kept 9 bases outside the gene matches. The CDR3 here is CASGARDREEKLFF. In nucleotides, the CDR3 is TGTGCCAGCGGGGCCCGGGACAGGGAGGAAAAACTGTTTTTT.

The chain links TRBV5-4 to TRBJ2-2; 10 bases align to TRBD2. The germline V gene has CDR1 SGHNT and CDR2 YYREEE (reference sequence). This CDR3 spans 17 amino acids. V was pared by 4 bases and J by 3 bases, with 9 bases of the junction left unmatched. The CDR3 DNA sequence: TGTGCCAGCAGCCGTGAGATTAGCGGGGGGTACACCGGGGAGCTGTTTTTT. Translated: CASSREISGGYTGELFF.

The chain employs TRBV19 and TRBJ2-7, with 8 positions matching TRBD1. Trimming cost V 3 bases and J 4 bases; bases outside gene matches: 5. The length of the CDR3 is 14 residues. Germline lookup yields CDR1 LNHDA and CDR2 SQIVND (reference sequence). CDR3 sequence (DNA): TGTGCCAGTAGTATGAGACAGGGGTCTTACGAGCAGTACTTC. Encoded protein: CASSMRQGSYEQYF.

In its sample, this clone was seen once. The CDR3 loop reads CASSPLQGNQPQHF. In DNA form, the CDR3 reads TGTGCCAGTAGTCCCCTACAGGGGAATCAGCCCCAGCATTTT. The chain couples TRBV19 to TRBJ1-5, with 7 bases aligning to TRBD1. The J segment lost 4 bases and the V segment lost 5 bases, leaving 5 bases of the junction unmatched. The CDR3 runs to 14 residues. Germline lookup yields CDR1 LNHDA and CDR2 SQIVND (reference sequence).

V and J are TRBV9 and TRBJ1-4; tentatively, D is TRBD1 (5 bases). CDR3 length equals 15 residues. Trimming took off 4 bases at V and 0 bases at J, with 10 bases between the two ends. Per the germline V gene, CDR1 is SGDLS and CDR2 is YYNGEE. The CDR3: CASSPRQSTNEKLFF. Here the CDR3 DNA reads TGTGCCAGCAGCCCTCGACAGTCAACTAATGAAAAACTGTTTTTT.

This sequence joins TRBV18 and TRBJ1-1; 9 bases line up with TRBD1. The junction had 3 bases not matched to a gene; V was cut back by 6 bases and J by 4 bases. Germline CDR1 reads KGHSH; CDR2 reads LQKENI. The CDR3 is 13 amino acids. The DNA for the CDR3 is TGTGCCAGCTCCGCGGGACAGGGCACTGAAGCTTTCTTT. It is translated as CASSAGQGTEAFF. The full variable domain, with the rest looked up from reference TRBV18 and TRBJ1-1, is NAGVMQNPRHLVRRRGQEARLRCSPMKGHSHVYWYRQLPEEGLKFMVYLQKENIIDESGMPKERFSAEFPKEGPSILRIQQVVRGDSAAYFCASSAGQGTEAFFGQGTRLTVV.

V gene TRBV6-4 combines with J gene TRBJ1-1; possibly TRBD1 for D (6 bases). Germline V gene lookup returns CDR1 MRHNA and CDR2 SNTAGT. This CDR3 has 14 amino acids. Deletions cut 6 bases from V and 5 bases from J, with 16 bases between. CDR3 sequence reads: CASRDSSWETEAFF. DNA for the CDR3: TGTGCCAGCAGGGACAGTAGTTGGGAGACTGAAGCTTTCTTT.

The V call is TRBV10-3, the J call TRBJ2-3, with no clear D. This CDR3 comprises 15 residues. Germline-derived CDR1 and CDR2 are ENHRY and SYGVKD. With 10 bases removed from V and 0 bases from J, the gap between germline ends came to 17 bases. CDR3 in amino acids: CATQKSETSTDTQYF. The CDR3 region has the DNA TGTGCCACCCAAAAGTCAGAGACTAGCACAGATACGCAGTATTTT.

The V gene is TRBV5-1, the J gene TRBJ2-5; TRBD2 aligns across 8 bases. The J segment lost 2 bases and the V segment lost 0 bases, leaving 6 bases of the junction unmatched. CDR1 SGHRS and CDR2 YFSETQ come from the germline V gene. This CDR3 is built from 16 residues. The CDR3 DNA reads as TGCGCCAGCAGCTTGGTGAGCGGGAGTGGTCAAGAGACCCAGTACTTC. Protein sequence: CASSLVSGSGQETQYF.

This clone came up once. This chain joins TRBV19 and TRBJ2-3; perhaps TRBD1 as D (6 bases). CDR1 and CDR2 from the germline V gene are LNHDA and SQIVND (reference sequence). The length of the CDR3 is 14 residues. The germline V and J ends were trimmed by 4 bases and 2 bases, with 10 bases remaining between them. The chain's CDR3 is CASSRGLDTDTQYF. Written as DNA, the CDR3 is TGTGCCAGTAGTAGGGGGCTTGACACAGATACGCAGTATTTT.

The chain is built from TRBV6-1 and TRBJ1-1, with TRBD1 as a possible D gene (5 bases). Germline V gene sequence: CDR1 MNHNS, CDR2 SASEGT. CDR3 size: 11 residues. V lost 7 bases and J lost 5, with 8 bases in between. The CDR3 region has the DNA TGTGCCAGCATTAGACAGACTGAAGCTTTCTTT. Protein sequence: CASIRQTEAFF.

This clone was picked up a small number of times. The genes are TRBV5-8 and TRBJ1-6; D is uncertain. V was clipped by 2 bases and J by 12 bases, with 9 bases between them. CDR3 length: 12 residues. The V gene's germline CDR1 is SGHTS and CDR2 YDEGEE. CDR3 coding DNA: TGTGCCAGCAGCTTATCCCCGGGACCCCTCCACTTT. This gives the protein CASSLSPGPLHF.

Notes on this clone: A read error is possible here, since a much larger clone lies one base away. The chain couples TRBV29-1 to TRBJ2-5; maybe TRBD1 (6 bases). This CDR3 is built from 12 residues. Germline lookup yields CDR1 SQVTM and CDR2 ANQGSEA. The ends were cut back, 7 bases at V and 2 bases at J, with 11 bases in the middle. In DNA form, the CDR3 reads TGCAGCGGGGGGCGGTTTCAAGAGACCCAGTACTTC. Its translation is CSGGRFQETQYF.